This T cell receptor beta chain was found in a study of regulatory T cells in long-lasting Graves disease. Study conclusions and caveats: There was favoring of TRBV28, TRBJ1-2 and TRBJ2-5 in persistent disease.

Both iRepertoire HTBI primers and Arm-PCR of CDR3 regions were used to build the TCR beta libraries. MiXCR, run by TCRdb on the multiplex PCR reads, gives a single entry per CDR3 protein. The data show under 450,000 distinct CDR3 sequences, around 16% seen once. This CDR3 comprises 18 residues. The J segment lost 5 bases and the V segment lost 0 bases, leaving 14 bases of the junction unmatched. CDR1 and CDR2 (germline): MGHRA, YSYEKL. Time point: newly diagnosed GD, antithyroid drugs for less than 3 months. PBMCs provided the RNA from which the TCR library was made. Comment on this clonotype: Its antigen remains unidentified.

These same records also appear under a second study, on T cells in Graves' hyperthyroidism and ophthalmopathy. This second report adds: Lactation, pregnancy, other autoimmune disease or uncontrolled infection excluded patients. Progression to ophthalmopathy was predicted a median of roughly 6.6 months early.

The starting material was peripheral blood mononuclear cells (PBMCs), obtained at new diagnosis, from a patient treated with antithyroid drugs. The J gene is TRBJ2-7, the V gene TRBV4-1, with 9 bases identical to TRBD2. This clonotype originated in a woman under 30 with Graves disease. CDR3 region: CASSQDSESAGGAHEQYF. CDR3 bases: TGCGCCAGCAGCCAAGATAGTGAGTCTGCGGGGGGGGCCCACGAGCAGTACTTC.